Here is one TCR beta chain with its context. The antigen is not known. The method was immunoSEQ multiplex PCR; TCRdb's version includes in-frame clones alone and lacks a portion of them. Among approximately 160,000 clones listed, about 96% were seen once. Germline CDR1 reads MNHEY; CDR2 reads SVGAGI. The CDR3 is made up of 13 amino acids. With V trimmed by 2 bases and J by 6 bases, 4 bases remained unmatched. This specimen comes from a study of cytomegalovirus exposure and HLA in healthy donors. Findings and caveats of the study: The authors confirmed in vitro that three CMV-associated chains were specific for CMV antigens.

This sequence joins TRBV6-5 and TRBJ2-7; 7 bases fit TRBD2. The TCR originated in a woman aged 18-29 years in good health and CMV-seronegative. Sequencing input: PBMCs. This CDR3 is CASSYPGGAEQYF. CDR3 nucleotides: TGTGCCAGCAGTTACCCGGGGGGAGCCGAGCAGTACTTC.